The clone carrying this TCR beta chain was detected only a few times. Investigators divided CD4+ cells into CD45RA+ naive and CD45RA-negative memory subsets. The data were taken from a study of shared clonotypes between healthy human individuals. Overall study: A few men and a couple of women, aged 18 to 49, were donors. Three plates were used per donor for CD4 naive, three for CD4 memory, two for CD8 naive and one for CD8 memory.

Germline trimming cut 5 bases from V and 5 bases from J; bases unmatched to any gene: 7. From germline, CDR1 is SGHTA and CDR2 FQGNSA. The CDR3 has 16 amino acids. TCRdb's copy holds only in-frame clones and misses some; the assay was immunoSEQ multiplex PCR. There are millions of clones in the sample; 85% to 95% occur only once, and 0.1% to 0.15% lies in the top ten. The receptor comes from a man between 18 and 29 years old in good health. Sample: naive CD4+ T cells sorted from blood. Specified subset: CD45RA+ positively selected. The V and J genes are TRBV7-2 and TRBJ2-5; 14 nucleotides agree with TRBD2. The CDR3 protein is CASSPRTSGGYETQYF. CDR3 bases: TGTGCCAGCAGCCCAAGGACTAGCGGGGGGTATGAGACCCAGTACTTC.